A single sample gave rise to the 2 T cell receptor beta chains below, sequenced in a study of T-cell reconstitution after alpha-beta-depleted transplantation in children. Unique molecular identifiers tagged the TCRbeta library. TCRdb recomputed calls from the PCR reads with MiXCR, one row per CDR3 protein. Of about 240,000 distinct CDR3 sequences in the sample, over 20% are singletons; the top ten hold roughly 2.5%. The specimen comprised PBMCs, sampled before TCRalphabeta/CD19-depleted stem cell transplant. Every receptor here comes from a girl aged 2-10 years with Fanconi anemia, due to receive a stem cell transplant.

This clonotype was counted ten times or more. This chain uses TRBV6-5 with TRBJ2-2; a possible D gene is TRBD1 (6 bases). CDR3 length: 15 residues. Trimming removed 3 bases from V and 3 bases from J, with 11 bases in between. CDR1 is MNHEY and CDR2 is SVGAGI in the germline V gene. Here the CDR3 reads CASSYAGVYTGELFF. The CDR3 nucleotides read TGTGCCAGCAGTTATGCAGGGGTCTACACCGGGGAGCTGTTTTTT.

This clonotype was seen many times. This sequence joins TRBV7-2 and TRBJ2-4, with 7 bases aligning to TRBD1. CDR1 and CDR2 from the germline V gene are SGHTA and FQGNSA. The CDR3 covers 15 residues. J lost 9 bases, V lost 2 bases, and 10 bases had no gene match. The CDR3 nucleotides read TGTGCCAGCAGCTTACCCCCGACAGGGTCTGGCATTCAGTACTTC. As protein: CASSLPPTGSGIQYF. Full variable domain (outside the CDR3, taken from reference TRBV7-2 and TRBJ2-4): GAGVSQSPSNKVTEKGKDVELRCDPISGHTALYWYRQSLGQGLEFLIYFQGNSAPDKSGLPSDRFSAERTGGSVSTLTIQRTQQEDSAVYLCASSLPPTGSGIQYFGAGTRLSVL.